A single sample gave rise to the 4 T cell receptor beta chains below, sequenced in a study of control samples from healthy donors and cancer patients. Method: immunoSEQ multiplex PCR; TCRdb's copy keeps in-frame clones and lacks some. The sample lists 100,000 to 150,000 clones; about nine tenths were seen once. Material for sequencing was PBMCs. The receptors shown here come from a man in his forties or fifties with head and neck cancer.

CDR3 amino acids: CATRRTGDDGYTF. The CDR3 DNA sequence: TGTGCCACCAGGAGGACAGGGGATGATGGCTACACCTTC. The chain has TRBV24-1 and TRBJ1-2; TRBD1 agrees at 9 bases. V shed 7 bases and J 6 bases; nucleotides not matched to a gene: 5. The CDR3 sequence is 13 residues long. The germline CDR1 and CDR2 sequences are KGHDR and SFDVKD.

The rearrangement joins TRBV28 to TRBJ2-5, with D unclear. Germline-derived CDR1 and CDR2 are MDHEN and SYDVKM. The CDR3 length is 13 residues. Between the trimmed V and J ends, which lost 10 bases and 1 base, there was a span of 13 bases. In DNA form, the CDR3 reads TGTGCCACCACCAAATGGGGCCAAGAGACCCAGTACTTC. This translates into CATTKWGQETQYF.

The CDR3 bases are TGTGCCAGCAGCGCACGGACTAGCGGGACGGAGACCCAGTACTTC. Its translation is CASSARTSGTETQYF. This sequence joins TRBV5-5 and TRBJ2-5; TRBD2 matches at 12 bases. V was pared by 4 bases and J by 5 bases, with 6 bases of the junction left unmatched. The CDR3 consists of 15 residues. Germline V CDR1 and CDR2: SGHKS, YYEKEE (reference sequence).

The rearrangement links TRBV5-1 to TRBJ1-2, with TRBD1 as a possible D gene (6 bases). CDR1 and CDR2 (germline): SGHRS, YFSETQ. The CDR3 consists of 15 residues. V was pared by 1 base and J by 6 bases, with 16 bases between. CDR3 in amino acids: CASSLQGFKGDGYTF. As DNA, the CDR3 is TGCGCCAGCAGCTTGCAGGGGTTTAAGGGCGATGGCTACACCTTC.